This T cell receptor (beta chain) was retrieved from a study of blood T cell repertoires in COVID-19. Only in-frame clones appear in the TCRdb table, and some are missing; sequencing was by immunoSEQ multiplex PCR. The sample contains under 250,000 clones, 92% of which appear only once. CDR1 SGDLS and CDR2 YYNGEE come from the germline V gene. CDR3 length: 16 amino acids. V trimming: 0 bases; J trimming: 2 bases; junction bases outside the gene matches: 5. The sequenced sample consisted of peripheral blood. The clonotype comes from a man aged 25 to 40 with COVID-19, enrolled during active disease. The genes are TRBV9 and TRBJ2-5, with TRBD2 matching 9 bases. CDR3 DNA sequence: TGTGCCAGCAGCGTAGGGGTGGCGGGGGGGCAAGAGACCCAGTACTTC. It encodes CASSVGVAGGQETQYF.